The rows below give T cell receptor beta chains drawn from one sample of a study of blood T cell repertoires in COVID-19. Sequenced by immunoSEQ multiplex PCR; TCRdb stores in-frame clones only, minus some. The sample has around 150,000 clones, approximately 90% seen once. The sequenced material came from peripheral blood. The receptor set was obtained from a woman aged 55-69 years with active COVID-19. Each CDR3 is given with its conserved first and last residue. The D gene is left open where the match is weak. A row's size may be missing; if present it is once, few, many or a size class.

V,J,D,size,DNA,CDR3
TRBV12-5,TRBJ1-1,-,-,TGTGCTAGTGGTACCAGGGATTGCGCTGAAGCTTTCTTT,CASGTRDCAEAFF
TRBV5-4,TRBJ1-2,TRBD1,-,TGTGCCAGCAGCTTTGGACCGGGACAGCAGAACTATGGCTACACCTTC,CASSFGPGQQNYGYTF
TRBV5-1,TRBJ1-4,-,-,TGCGCCAGCACCACCGGGGGGGGTAATGAAAAACTGTTTTTT,CASTTGGGNEKLFF
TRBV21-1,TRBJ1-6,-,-,TGTGCCAGCAGCAAAGTAGATGAAGGGGATAATTCACCCCTCCACTTT,CASSKVDEGDNSPLHF
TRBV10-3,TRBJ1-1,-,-,TGTGCCATCAGTGCCAGTCAGGGGATTAAGGGGAACACTGAAGCTTTCTTT,CAISASQGIKGNTEAFF
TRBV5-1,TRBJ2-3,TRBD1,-,TGCGCCAGCAGCCCCGCCAGGACAGGAGCTAGGACCACAGATACGCAGTATTTT,CASSPARTGARTTDTQYF
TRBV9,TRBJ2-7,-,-,TGTGCCAGCAGCCCACTCCCAGGACAGCCTACCTACGAGCAGTACTTC,CASSPLPGQPTYEQYF
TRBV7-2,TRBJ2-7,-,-,TGTGCCAGCACCATCCATTACGAGCAGTACTTC,CASTIHYEQYF
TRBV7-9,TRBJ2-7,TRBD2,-,TGTGCCAGCAGCCTGACTAGCGAGGGGTACGAGCAGTACTTC,CASSLTSEGYEQYF
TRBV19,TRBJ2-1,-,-,TGTGCCAGTAGTAAGACTAGGAATGAGCAGTTCTTC,CASSKTRNEQFF
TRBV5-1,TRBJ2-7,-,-,TGCGCCAGCAGCTTGGAGGCTAGCGCCTACGAGCAGTACTTC,CASSLEASAYEQYF
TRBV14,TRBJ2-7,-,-,TGTGCCAGCAGCCCAATTGGGGGCGGGGAGCAGTACTTC,CASSPIGGGEQYF
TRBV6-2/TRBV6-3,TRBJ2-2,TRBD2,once,TGTGCCAGCAGTCGGACCCCTAGCGGGAGGGCTGGTGGGGAGCTGTTTTTT,CASSRTPSGRAGGELFF
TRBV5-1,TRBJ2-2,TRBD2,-,TGCGCCAGCAGCTTGCTAGCGGGAGATGACACCGGGGAGCTGTTTTTT,CASSLLAGDDTGELFF
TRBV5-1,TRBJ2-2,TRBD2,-,TGCGCCAGCAGCTCCGTAGCGGGGGACACCGGGGAGCTGTTTTTT,CASSSVAGDTGELFF
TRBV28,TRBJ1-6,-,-,TGTGCCAGCATACCCTGGGGCCCTTATAATTCACCCCTCCACTTT,CASIPWGPYNSPLHF
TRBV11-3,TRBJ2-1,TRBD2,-,TGTGCCAGCAGCTTGGGACTAGCGGGAGTTAATGAGCAGTTCTTC,CASSLGLAGVNEQFF
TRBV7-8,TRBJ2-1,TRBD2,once,TGTGCCAGCAGCTTAAGGGGGCGGCTAGCGGGAGGGCCGGGGAATGAGCAGTTCTTC,CASSLRGRLAGGPGNEQFF
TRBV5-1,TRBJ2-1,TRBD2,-,TGCGCCAGCAGTATTGGGACTAGATACAATGAGCAGTTCTTC,CASSIGTRYNEQFF
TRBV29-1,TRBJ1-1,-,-,TGCAGCGCCGGGGGAGGGGACACTGAAGCTTTCTTT,CSAGGGDTEAFF
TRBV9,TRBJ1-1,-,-,TGTGCCAGCAGCGTAAGCGGGGACCTTCTTCAGGGGAAGGGCACTGAAGCTTTCTTT,CASSVSGDLLQGKGTEAFF
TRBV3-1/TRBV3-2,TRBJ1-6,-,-,TGTGCCAGCGCGAGCTCCTATAATTCACCCCTCCACTTT,CASASSYNSPLHF
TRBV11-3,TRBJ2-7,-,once,TGTGCCAGCAGTTCTACAGGGTTCCACGAGCAGTACTTC,CASSSTGFHEQYF
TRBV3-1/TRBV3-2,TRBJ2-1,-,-,TGTGCCAGCAGCCAAGTATCAGATCCTTCTAATGAGCAGTTCTTC,CASSQVSDPSNEQFF
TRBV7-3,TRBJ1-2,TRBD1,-,TGTGCCAGCAGCCCGGGACAGGGGTATGGCTACACCTTC,CASSPGQGYGYTF
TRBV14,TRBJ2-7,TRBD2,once,TGTGCCAGCAGCCAGGTGTGGAGCGGGACTTACTCCTACGAGCAGTACTTC,CASSQVWSGTYSYEQYF
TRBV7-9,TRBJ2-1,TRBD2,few,TGTGCCAGCAGCTTAGTCGGGACTAGCGGGAGGGCCCGAAATGAGCAGTTCTTC,CASSLVGTSGRARNEQFF
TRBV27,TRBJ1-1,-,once,TGTGCCAGCAGTTTCGCGTCGGTGAACACTGAAGCTTTCTTT,CASSFASVNTEAFF
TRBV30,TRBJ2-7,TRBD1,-,TGTGCCTGGAGTGTAAGGCCGGGACAGGGTAGTCCCCCCTACGAGCAGTACTTC,CAWSVRPGQGSPPYEQYF
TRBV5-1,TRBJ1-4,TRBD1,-,TGCGCCAGCAGCTTATCCCGGACAGGGGGCGCAGAAAAACTGTTTTTT,CASSLSRTGGAEKLFF
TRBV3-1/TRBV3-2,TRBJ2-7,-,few,TGTGCCAGCAGCCAAGATCCCGGGACTTTTTACGAGCAGTACTTC,CASSQDPGTFYEQYF
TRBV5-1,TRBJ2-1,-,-,TGCGCCAGCAGTCCCGGGGGTTGGGGTTCCTACAATGAGCAGTTCTTC,CASSPGGWGSYNEQFF
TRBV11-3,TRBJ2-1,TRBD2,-,TGTGCCAGCAGCGCCTCACTAGCGGGAGTCTACAATGAGCAGTTCTTC,CASSASLAGVYNEQFF
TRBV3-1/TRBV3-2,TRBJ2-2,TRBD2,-,TGTGCCAGCAGCCCACGGGAGGTCACCGGGGAGCTGTTTTTT,CASSPREVTGELFF
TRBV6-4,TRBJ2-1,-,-,TGTGCCAGCATCGGCGGGAACCCCTACAATGAGCAGTTCTTC,CASIGGNPYNEQFF
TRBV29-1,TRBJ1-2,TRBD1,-,TGCAGCGTTGCGACCGGGACAGGGGTTTATGGCTACACCTTC,CSVATGTGVYGYTF
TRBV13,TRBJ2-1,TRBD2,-,TGTGCCAGCAGCTCTCGCCCGACTAGCAACGAGCAGTTCTTC,CASSSRPTSNEQFF
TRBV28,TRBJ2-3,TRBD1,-,TGTGCCAGCAGTGGACAGGCCCCCGTTGGTACGCAGTATTTT,CASSGQAPVGTQYF
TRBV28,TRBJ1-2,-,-,TGTGCCAGCGTATCCCTGGGAGGAGGGAATTATGGCTACACCTTC,CASVSLGGGNYGYTF
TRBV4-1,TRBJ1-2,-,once,TGCGCCAGCAGCCAAGATGCAGGGTACTACACCTTC,CASSQDAGYYTF
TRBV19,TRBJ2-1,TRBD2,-,TGTGCCAGTAGTCGGACTAGCGGTTCCTACAATGAGCAGTTCTTC,CASSRTSGSYNEQFF
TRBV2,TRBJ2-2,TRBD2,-,TGTGCCAGCAGTGTTACCGGGGGCGGGAGGAGGACCGGGGAGCTGTTTTTT,CASSVTGGGRRTGELFF
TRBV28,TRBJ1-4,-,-,TGTGCCAGCAAGGGAGGAAGAGCTAATGAAAAACTGTTTTTT,CASKGGRANEKLFF
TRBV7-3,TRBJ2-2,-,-,TGTGCCAGCAGCTTAACTAGCTCGAGTAACACCGGGGAGCTGTTTTTT,CASSLTSSSNTGELFF
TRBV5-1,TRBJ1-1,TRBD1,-,TGCGCCAGCAGCTTGGCGACAGGGGGTACTGAAGCTTTCTTT,CASSLATGGTEAFF
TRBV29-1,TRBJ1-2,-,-,TGCAGCGTTGGGGACACAGCTAACTATGGCTACACCTTC,CSVGDTANYGYTF
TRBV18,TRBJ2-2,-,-,TGTGCCAGCTCACGCGACAGAGGGGAGCTGTTTTTT,CASSRDRGELFF
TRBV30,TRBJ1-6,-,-,TGTGCCTGGAGTGGAGGGTATAATTCACCCCTCCACTTT,CAWSGGYNSPLHF
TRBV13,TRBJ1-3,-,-,TGTGCCAGCAGCCCCTTCCGGAGGGGGGGCTCTGGAAACACCATATATTTT,CASSPFRRGGSGNTIYF
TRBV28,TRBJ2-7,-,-,TGTGCCAGCAGTTTAGTAGCGCCCGCCTACGAGCAGTACTTC,CASSLVAPAYEQYF
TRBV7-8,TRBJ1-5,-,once,TGTGCCAGCAGCTTAGTAGGGGAGGGACAGCCCCAGCATTTT,CASSLVGEGQPQHF
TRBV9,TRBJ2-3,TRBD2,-,TGTGCCAGCAGCTTGGGACTAAGCCCAGATACGCAGTATTTT,CASSLGLSPDTQYF